Below are 30 T cell receptor beta chains sequenced from a single sample in a study of CD8 T cells in ankylosing spondylitis. One entry per CDR3 protein, called by TCRdb with MiXCR from the 5' RACE reads. The sample has some 120,000 distinct CDR3 sequences, 6.5% to 9% seen once. The sample comprised blood, either unsorted or a sorted T cell fraction (not recorded which). Receptors originate from a male donor with ankylosing spondylitis or in good health (not recorded which).

This clonotype was recorded at least ten times. A junction boundary mismatches the germline segment, possibly from a read error. This chain joins TRBV7-7 and TRBJ2-5; the D is unclear. Germline loops: CDR1 SSHAT, CDR2 FNYEAQ (reference sequence). The CDR3 is 14 residues long. CDR3 coding DNA: TGTGCTAGCAGCTTAGACGGGTTTCAAGAGACCCAGTACTTC. It codes for CASSLDGFQETQYF.

This clonotype has a count of ten or more. The chain has TRBV5-1 and TRBJ1-2, with 8 bases aligning to TRBD1. The V and J ends lost 3 bases and 0 bases, in that order; junction bases with no gene match: 7. Germline CDR1 is SGHRS and CDR2 is YFSETQ. The CDR3 covers 16 residues. The DNA of the CDR3 is TGCGCCAGCAGCTCTCCCGGGACAGGTTCTAACTATGGCTACACCTTC. It encodes CASSSPGTGSNYGYTF. The whole variable domain, filled in from reference TRBV5-1 and TRBJ1-2, reads KAGVTQTPRYLIKTRGQQVTLSCSPISGHRSVSWYQQTPGQGLQFLFEYFSETQRNKGNFPGRFSGRQFSNSRSEMNVSTLELGDSALYLCASSSPGTGSNYGYTFGSGTRLTVV.

This clonotype was seen repeatedly, ten times or more. The J gene is TRBJ2-7, the V gene TRBV30; no reliable D call. Germline V lookup: CDR1 GTSNPN, CDR2 SVGIG (reference sequence). Trimming removed 3 bases from V and 0 bases from J, with 3 bases in between. There are 11 residues in the CDR3. CDR3 coding DNA: TGTGCCTGGAGGGACTCCTACGAGCAGTACTTC. It yields the protein CAWRDSYEQYF. The full variable domain, its missing parts supplied by reference TRBV30 and TRBJ2-7, is SQTIHQWPATLVQPVGSPLSLECTVEGTSNPNLYWYRQAAGRGLQLLFYSVGIGQISSEVPQNLSASRPQDRQFILSSKKLLLSDSGFYLCAWRDSYEQYFGPGTRLTVT.

J is TRBJ1-6 and V is TRBV7-8; TRBD1 matches 7 bases. Losses at the gene ends were 3 bases for V and 7 bases for J; bases not matched to a gene: 9. The CDR3 length is 16 residues. CDR1 is SGHVS and CDR2 is FQNEAQ in the germline V gene. For the CDR3, the DNA is TGTGCCAGCAGCTTGAATCCCGGGACAGTGAATTCACCCCTCCACTTT. Translating it yields CASSLNPGTVNSPLHF.

This clonotype was counted at least ten times. The rearrangement joins TRBV5-1 to TRBJ2-3; 7 nucleotides match TRBD1. CDR1 and CDR2 (germline): SGHRS, YFSETQ. Trimming took 5 bases from V and 1 from J; bases not matched to a gene: 4. This CDR3 has 14 residues. The CDR3 DNA follows: TGCGCCAGCAGGAGGGGGCTAGGCACAGATACGCAGTATTTT. Translating gives CASRRGLGTDTQYF.

Ten or more counts support this clonotype. V usage is TRBV28 and J usage is TRBJ2-7; tentative D call: TRBD2 (8 bases). V lost 8 bases and J 4 bases, leaving 18 bases between the germline ends. The CDR3 extends over 14 amino acids. The germline V gene has CDR1 MDHEN and CDR2 SYDVKM. The CDR3: CASQGGTRGYEQYF. DNA for the CDR3: TGTGCCAGCCAGGGGGGGACTAGAGGGTACGAGCAGTACTTC. Full variable domain (outside the CDR3, taken from reference TRBV28 and TRBJ2-7): DVKVTQSSRYLVKRTGEKVFLECVQDMDHENMFWYRQDPGLGLRLIYFSYDVKMKEKGDIPEGYSVSREKKERFSLILESASTNQTSMYLCASQGGTRGYEQYFGPGTRLTVT.

This clonotype was recorded many times. This chain connects TRBV30 to TRBJ1-1, with unresolved D. Trimming pared 4 bases from V and 1 base from J, leaving 7 bases between. The CDR3 runs to 12 residues. Per the germline V gene, CDR1 is GTSNPN and CDR2 is SVGIG (reference sequence). CDR3: CAWTPRNTEAFF. The CDR3 DNA is TGTGCCTGGACCCCACGGAACACTGAAGCTTTCTTT. The complete variable domain, with remaining parts taken from reference TRBV30 and TRBJ1-1, reads SQTIHQWPATLVQPVGSPLSLECTVEGTSNPNLYWYRQAAGRGLQLLFYSVGIGQISSEVPQNLSASRPQDRQFILSSKKLLLSDSGFYLCAWTPRNTEAFFGQGTRLTVV.

This clonotype was picked up many times. The CDR3 DNA follows: TGCAGCGTTGTCGGGAGGCTGTCGGGAGACACCGGGGAGCTGTTTTTT. This codes for CSVVGRLSGDTGELFF. The V and J genes are TRBV29-1 and TRBJ2-2; 7 bases align to TRBD2. This CDR3 is built from 16 residues. Looked up from germline, CDR1 is SQVTM and CDR2 is ANQGSEA. V lost 4 bases, J lost 3 bases, and 11 bases stayed unmatched.

This clonotype was counted many times. The genes are TRBV20-1 and TRBJ2-1, with D perhaps TRBD1 (5 bases). Looked up from germline, CDR1 is DFQATT and CDR2 is SNEGSKA (reference sequence). CDR3 length equals 13 residues. With 3 bases removed from V and 5 bases from J, the gap between germline ends came to 11 bases. The CDR3 region has the DNA TGCAGTGCTAGGGACATGCTAAACAATGAGCAGTTCTTC. It is translated as CSARDMLNNEQFF.

In this sample, this clonotype turned up many times. V is TRBV30 and J is TRBJ2-5, with 13 bases matching TRBD2. From germline, CDR1 is GTSNPN and CDR2 SVGIG (reference sequence). The V and J ends lost 2 bases and 4 bases, in that order; junction bases with no gene match: 7. This CDR3 has 16 residues. The CDR3 coding sequence is TGTGCCTGGAGTCCCGGACTAGCGGGAGAAGGAGAGACCCAGTACTTC. It codes for CAWSPGLAGEGETQYF.

This clonotype appeared many times. J is TRBJ2-5 and V is TRBV7-2; D gene unclear. Per the germline V gene, CDR1 is SGHTA and CDR2 is FQGNSA. This CDR3 spans 12 amino acids. The germline V and J ends were trimmed by 3 bases and 0 bases, with 2 bases remaining between them. The CDR3 is CASSLYQETQYF. In DNA, the CDR3 is TGTGCCAGCAGCTTGTACCAAGAGACCCAGTACTTC.

Many counts were recorded for this clonotype. The chain joins TRBV20-1 to TRBJ2-1, with D perhaps TRBD2 (5 bases). Trimming shortened V by 1 base and J by 0 bases, and 7 bases separated the two germline ends. The CDR3 runs 14 residues. Per germline, CDR1 DFQATT and CDR2 SNEGSKA (reference sequence). The CDR3 DNA sequence: TGCAGTGCTAGAGCGGGGTACTCCTACAATGAGCAGTTCTTC. Amino acid sequence: CSARAGYSYNEQFF.

The rearrangement uses TRBV5-1 and TRBJ1-2; TRBD1 agrees at 7 bases. The length of the CDR3 is 15 residues. The V segment lost 0 bases and the J segment 7 bases; nucleotides outside the gene matches: 9. Germline V gene lookup returns CDR1 SGHRS and CDR2 YFSETQ. As DNA, the CDR3 is TGCGCCAGCAGCTTGGAGTACAGGGGAGCTGCTGGCTACACCTTC. It encodes CASSLEYRGAAGYTF. Combining the CDR3 with reference TRBV5-1 and TRBJ1-2 gives the whole variable domain KAGVTQTPRYLIKTRGQQVTLSCSPISGHRSVSWYQQTPGQGLQFLFEYFSETQRNKGNFPGRFSGRQFSNSRSEMNVSTLELGDSALYLCASSLEYRGAAGYTFGSGTRLTVV.

This clonotype occurred many times. V usage is TRBV20-1 and J usage is TRBJ1-2, with D possibly being TRBD1 (5 bases). CDR1 is DFQATT, CDR2 SNEGSKA, per germline (reference sequence). V was shortened by 2 bases and J by 7 bases, with 8 bases between the two germline ends. This CDR3 has 11 residues. This CDR3 reads CSARPGTGYTF. CDR3 coding DNA: TGCAGTGCTAGACCCGGGACTGGCTACACCTTC.

On this clonotype itself: A read error is likely, as this CDR3 ends without the conserved phenylalanine or tryptophan. The rearrangement uses TRBV7-2 and TRBJ2-5; D not certain. Germline lookup yields CDR1 SGHTA and CDR2 FQGNSA. This CDR3 has 14 amino acids. The ends were cut back, 4 bases at V and 4 bases at J, with 13 bases in the middle. CDR3 in amino acids: CASSSGSTPETQYY. The CDR3 coding sequence is TGTGCCAGCAGCTCGGGTTCCACTCCAGAGACCCAGTACTAC.

This clonotype was seen at least ten times. V and J are TRBV20-1 and TRBJ1-2; tentatively, D is TRBD1 (6 bases). V lost 6 bases and J lost 3, with 14 bases in between. From germline, CDR1 is DFQATT and CDR2 SNEGSKA (reference sequence). The CDR3 sequence is 13 residues long. The CDR3 DNA follows: TGCAGTGCCGAGGGGGGGCCTTACTATGGCTACACCTTC. This encodes CSAEGGPYYGYTF.

This clonotype was picked up many times. This chain links TRBV11-2 with TRBJ2-7; TRBD1 is a possible D gene (6 bases). Germline V gives CDR1 SGHAT, CDR2 FQNNGV. The V end lost 0 bases, the J end lost 0 bases, and 15 bases lay between the germline ends. The CDR3 loop spans 17 amino acids. The CDR3 region has the DNA TGTGCCAGCAGCTTAGAAGGGGCAGGGGCCTTCTCCTACGAGCAGTACTTC. Translation: CASSLEGAGAFSYEQYF.

In this sample, this clonotype turned up many times. This sequence joins TRBV12-3 or TRBV12-4 and TRBJ1-4; perhaps TRBD1 as D (6 bases). Trimming shortened V by 5 bases and J by 8 bases, and 15 bases separated the two germline ends. This CDR3 has 14 residues. The CDR3 here is CASSVQGPKEKLFF. The CDR3 DNA is TGTGCCAGCAGTGTCCAGGGGCCGAAAGAAAAACTGTTTTTT.

This clonotype appeared many times. The chain employs TRBV7-8 and TRBJ2-1; 10 positions match TRBD2. Germline V lookup: CDR1 SGHVS, CDR2 FQNEAQ. Losses at the gene ends were 1 base for V and 6 bases for J; bases not matched to a gene: 3. The length of the CDR3 is 15 residues. The CDR3 bases are TGTGCCAGCAGCTTAGTAGCGGGAGGCTCCAATGAGCAGTTCTTC. Translating it yields CASSLVAGGSNEQFF.

This clonotype showed up many times. The gene calls are TRBV20-1 and TRBJ2-3, with 11 bases identical to TRBD2. The CDR3 runs to 15 residues. The V gene end was trimmed by 3 bases and the J gene end by 3 bases; junction bases not matched to a gene: 5. From germline, CDR1 is DFQATT and CDR2 SNEGSKA (reference sequence). The CDR3: CSARGLAVATDTQYF. For the CDR3, the DNA is TGCAGTGCTAGGGGACTAGCGGTCGCAACAGATACGCAGTATTTT.

This clonotype came up many times. V gene TRBV19 combines with J gene TRBJ2-3, with D perhaps assigned TRBD1 or TRBD2 (6 bases each). Germline V gives CDR1 LNHDA, CDR2 SQIVND (reference sequence). Trimming took 3 bases from V and 8 from J, leaving 21 bases between them. The CDR3 has 16 amino acids. The CDR3 reads CASSIPWDMAGGTQYF. Written as DNA, the CDR3 is TGTGCCAGTAGTATTCCGTGGGACATGGCCGGGGGTACGCAGTATTTT.

This clonotype was seen at least ten times. The rearrangement links TRBV18 to TRBJ2-7; D is uncertain. This CDR3 spans 14 amino acids. V lost 0 bases to trimming and J lost 2 bases, with 8 bases between them. The germline gives CDR1 KGHSH, CDR2 LQKENI. The CDR3, as DNA: TGTGCCAGCTCACCACCGACCAAGACCTACGAGCAGTACTTC. It specifies CASSPPTKTYEQYF.

This clonotype was detected many times. The rearrangement links TRBV5-1 to TRBJ1-1, with a tentative D call TRBD1 (6 bases). CDR3 length equals 15 residues. V was shortened by 0 bases and J by 6 bases, with 15 bases between the two germline ends. CDR1 SGHRS and CDR2 YFSETQ come from the germline V gene. CDR3: CASSLVWTDGPEAFF. CDR3 nucleotides: TGCGCCAGCAGCTTGGTTTGGACAGACGGCCCTGAAGCTTTCTTT. Combining the CDR3 with reference TRBV5-1 and TRBJ1-1 gives the whole variable domain KAGVTQTPRYLIKTRGQQVTLSCSPISGHRSVSWYQQTPGQGLQFLFEYFSETQRNKGNFPGRFSGRQFSNSRSEMNVSTLELGDSALYLCASSLVWTDGPEAFFGQGTRLTVV.

This clonotype was recorded many times. The CDR3 sequence is CASSLDNGATYEQYF. The CDR3 coding sequence is TGTGCCAGCAGCTTAGACAACGGGGCCACCTACGAGCAGTACTTC. The chain combines TRBV7-9 with TRBJ2-7; D tentatively reads TRBD1 or TRBD2 (5 bases each). The CDR3 extends over 15 amino acids. Germline V gene sequence: CDR1 SEHNR, CDR2 FQNEAQ (reference sequence). Trimming pared 1 base from V and 2 bases from J, leaving 12 bases between. Supplemented by reference TRBV7-9 and TRBJ2-7, the full variable domain reads DTGVSQNPRHKITKRGQNVTFRCDPISEHNRLYWYRQTLGQGPEFLTYFQNEAQLEKSRLLSDRFSAERPKGSFSTLEIQRTEQGDSAMYLCASSLDNGATYEQYFGPGTRLTVT.

There are many counts of this clonotype. This chain connects TRBV12-3 or TRBV12-4 to TRBJ2-3, with D maybe TRBD1 (6 bases). The CDR3 runs 14 residues. V lost 3 bases and J 0 bases, leaving 7 bases between the germline ends. The CDR3 DNA reads TGTGCCAGCAGTTTCACAGGGAGCACAGATACGCAGTATTTT. It translates to CASSFTGSTDTQYF.

Ten or more counts support this clonotype. V usage is TRBV12-3 or TRBV12-4 and J usage is TRBJ2-5; no reliable D call. This CDR3 is 12 amino acids long. The V end lost 3 bases, the J end lost 3 bases, and 5 bases lay between the germline ends. CDR3 nucleotide sequence: TGTGCCAGCAGTTTCCTAAAAGAGACCCAGTACTTC. It encodes CASSFLKETQYF.

This clonotype came up many times. Written as DNA, the CDR3 is TGCGCCAGCAGCTTGGGCAGGGGTATTTTCTACGAGCAGTACTTC. This gives the protein CASSLGRGIFYEQYF. This sequence joins TRBV5-1 and TRBJ2-7; tentatively, D is TRBD1 (6 bases). The germline gives CDR1 SGHRS, CDR2 YFSETQ. Trimming cost V 0 bases and J 3 bases, with 13 bases left between them. This CDR3 has 15 residues.

This clonotype was seen many times. This sequence joins TRBV5-1 and TRBJ2-1; the match to TRBD2 covers 9 bases. With 4 bases clipped from V and 3 bases from J, the junction kept 8 bases outside the gene matches. This CDR3 is 16 amino acids long. Germline-derived CDR1 and CDR2 are SGHRS and YFSETQ. In nucleotides, the CDR3 is TGCGCCAGCAGCCAAGGGACTAGCAGATTCTACAATGAGCAGTTCTTC. As protein: CASSQGTSRFYNEQFF. The full variable domain, its missing parts supplied by reference TRBV5-1 and TRBJ2-1, is KAGVTQTPRYLIKTRGQQVTLSCSPISGHRSVSWYQQTPGQGLQFLFEYFSETQRNKGNFPGRFSGRQFSNSRSEMNVSTLELGDSALYLCASSQGTSRFYNEQFFGPGTRLTVL.

J is TRBJ2-2 and V is TRBV12-3 or TRBV12-4; D ambiguous. This CDR3 comprises 14 residues. V was cut by 1 base and J by 6 bases, with 9 bases left in between. This CDR3 is CASSLEGWAGELFF. The CDR3 nucleotides read TGTGCCAGCAGTTTAGAGGGTTGGGCCGGGGAGCTGTTTTTT.

Here the CDR3 reads CASSSTTVETQYF. Here the CDR3 DNA reads TGTGCCAGTAGTTCAACGACAGTAGAGACCCAGTACTTC. J is TRBJ2-5 and V is TRBV19; tentative D call: TRBD1 (5 bases). The germline CDR1 and CDR2 sequences are LNHDA and SQIVND (reference sequence). This CDR3 comprises 13 residues. Trimming shortened V by 5 bases and J by 4 bases, and 11 bases separated the two germline ends.